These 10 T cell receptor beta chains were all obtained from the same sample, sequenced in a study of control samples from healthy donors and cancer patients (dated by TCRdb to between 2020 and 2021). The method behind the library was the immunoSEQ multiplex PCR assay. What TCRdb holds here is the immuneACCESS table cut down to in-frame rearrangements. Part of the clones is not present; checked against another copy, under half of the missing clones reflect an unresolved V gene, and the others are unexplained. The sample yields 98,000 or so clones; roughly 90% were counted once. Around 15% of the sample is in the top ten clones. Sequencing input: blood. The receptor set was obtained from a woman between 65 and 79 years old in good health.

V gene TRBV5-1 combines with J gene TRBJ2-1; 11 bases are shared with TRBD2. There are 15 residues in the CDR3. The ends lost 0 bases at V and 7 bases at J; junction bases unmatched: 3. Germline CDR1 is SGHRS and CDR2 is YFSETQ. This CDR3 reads CASSLVAGGPNEQFF. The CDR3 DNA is TGCGCCAGCAGCTTGGTAGCGGGGGGGCCGAATGAGCAGTTCTTC.

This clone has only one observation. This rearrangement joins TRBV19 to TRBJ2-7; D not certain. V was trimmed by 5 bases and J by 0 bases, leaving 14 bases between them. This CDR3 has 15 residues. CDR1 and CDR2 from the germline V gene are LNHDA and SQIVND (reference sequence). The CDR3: CASSPDGLFSYEQYF. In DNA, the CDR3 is TGTGCCAGTAGTCCCGACGGATTATTCTCCTACGAGCAGTACTTC.

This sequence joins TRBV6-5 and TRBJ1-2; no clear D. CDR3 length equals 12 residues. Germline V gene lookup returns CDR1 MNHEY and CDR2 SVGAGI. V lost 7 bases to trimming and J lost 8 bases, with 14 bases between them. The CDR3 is CASTRPRSGYTF. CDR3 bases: TGTGCCAGCACCCGTCCACGATCGGGCTACACCTTC.

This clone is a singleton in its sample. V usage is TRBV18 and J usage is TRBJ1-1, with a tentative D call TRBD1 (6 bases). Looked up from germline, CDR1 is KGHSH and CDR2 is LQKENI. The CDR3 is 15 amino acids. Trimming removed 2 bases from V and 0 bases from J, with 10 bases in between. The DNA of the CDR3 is TGTGCCAGCTCACCAAACAGGGCTTTGAACACTGAAGCTTTCTTT. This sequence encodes CASSPNRALNTEAFF.

DNA of the CDR3: TGTGCCAGCAGCTTAGAGGGAGTAGCGGGCCACGAGCAGTACTTC. As protein: CASSLEGVAGHEQYF. V is TRBV7-2 and J is TRBJ2-7; 7 bases align to TRBD2. Germline CDR1 SGHTA, CDR2 FQGNSA. V gave up 1 base and J gave up 5 bases; unmatched junction bases: 8. The CDR3 totals 15 residues.

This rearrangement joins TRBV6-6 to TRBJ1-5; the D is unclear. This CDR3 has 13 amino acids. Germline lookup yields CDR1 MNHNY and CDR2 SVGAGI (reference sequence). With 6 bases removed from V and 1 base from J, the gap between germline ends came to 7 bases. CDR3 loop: CASRHDSNQPQHF. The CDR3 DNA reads TGTGCCAGCAGACATGACAGCAATCAGCCCCAGCATTTT.

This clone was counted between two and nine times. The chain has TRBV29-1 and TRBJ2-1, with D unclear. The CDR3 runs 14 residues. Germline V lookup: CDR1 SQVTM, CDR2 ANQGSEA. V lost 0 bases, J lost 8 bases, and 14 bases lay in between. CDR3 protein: CSVEDNPLGDEQFF. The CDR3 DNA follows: TGCAGCGTTGAAGATAACCCTTTAGGCGATGAGCAGTTCTTC.

This chain's CDR3 is CASSVAGQAINEQFF. CDR3 bases: TGCGCCAGCAGCGTAGCGGGACAGGCGATCAATGAGCAGTTCTTC. The chain links TRBV5-1 to TRBJ2-1; the D call may be TRBD1 or TRBD2 (8 bases each). This CDR3 has 15 residues. V was clipped by 4 bases and J by 6 bases, with 17 bases between them. Germline V CDR1 and CDR2: SGHRS, YFSETQ.

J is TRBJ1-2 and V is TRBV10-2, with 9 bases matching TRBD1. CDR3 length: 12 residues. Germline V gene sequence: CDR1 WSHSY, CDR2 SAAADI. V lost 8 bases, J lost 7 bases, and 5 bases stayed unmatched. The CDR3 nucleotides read TGCGCCAGCTTGGGACAGGGTGGTGGCTACACCTTC. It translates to CASLGQGGGYTF.

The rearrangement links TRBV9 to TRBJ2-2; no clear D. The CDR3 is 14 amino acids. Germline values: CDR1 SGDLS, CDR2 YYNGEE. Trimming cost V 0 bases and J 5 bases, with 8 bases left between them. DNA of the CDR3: TGTGCCAGCAGCGTAGAGTCCGGTACCGGGGAGCTGTTTTTT. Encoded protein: CASSVESGTGELFF.